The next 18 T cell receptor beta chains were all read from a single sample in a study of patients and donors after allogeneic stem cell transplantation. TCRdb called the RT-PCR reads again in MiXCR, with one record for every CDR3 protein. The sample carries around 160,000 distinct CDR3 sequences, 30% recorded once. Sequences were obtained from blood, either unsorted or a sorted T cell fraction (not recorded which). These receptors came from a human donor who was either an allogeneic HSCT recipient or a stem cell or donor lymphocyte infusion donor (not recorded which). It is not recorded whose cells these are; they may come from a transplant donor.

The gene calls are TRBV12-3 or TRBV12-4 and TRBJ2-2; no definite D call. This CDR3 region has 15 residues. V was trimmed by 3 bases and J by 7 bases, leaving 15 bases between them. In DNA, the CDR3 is TGTGCCAGCAGTTTTCTCGGAAGGGCAGGCGGGGAGCTGTTTTTT. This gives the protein CASSFLGRAGGELFF.

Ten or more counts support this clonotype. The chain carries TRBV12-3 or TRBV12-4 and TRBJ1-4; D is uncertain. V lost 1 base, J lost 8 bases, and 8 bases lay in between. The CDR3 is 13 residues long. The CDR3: CASSLGQAEKLFF. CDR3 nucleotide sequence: TGTGCCAGCAGTTTAGGTCAGGCGGAAAAACTGTTTTTT.

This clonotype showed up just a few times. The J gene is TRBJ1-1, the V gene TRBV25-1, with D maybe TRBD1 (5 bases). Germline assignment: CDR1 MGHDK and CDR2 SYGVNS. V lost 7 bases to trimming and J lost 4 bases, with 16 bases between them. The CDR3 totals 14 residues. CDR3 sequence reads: CASTQWGGSTEAFF. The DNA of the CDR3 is TGTGCCAGCACCCAATGGGGGGGGAGCACTGAAGCTTTCTTT.

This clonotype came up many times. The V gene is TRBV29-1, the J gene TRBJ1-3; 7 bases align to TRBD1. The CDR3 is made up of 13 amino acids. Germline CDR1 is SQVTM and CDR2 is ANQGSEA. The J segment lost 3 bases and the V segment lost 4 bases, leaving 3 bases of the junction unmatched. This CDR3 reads CSVGQGVGNTIYF. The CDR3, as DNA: TGCAGCGTTGGACAGGGTGTTGGAAACACCATATATTTT.

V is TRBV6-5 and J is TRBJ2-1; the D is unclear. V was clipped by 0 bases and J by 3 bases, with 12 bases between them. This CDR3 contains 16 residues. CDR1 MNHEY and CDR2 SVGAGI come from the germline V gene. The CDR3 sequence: CASSYSTLAVYNEQFF. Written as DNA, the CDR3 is TGTGCCAGCAGTTACTCGACCCTCGCGGTCTACAATGAGCAGTTCTTC.

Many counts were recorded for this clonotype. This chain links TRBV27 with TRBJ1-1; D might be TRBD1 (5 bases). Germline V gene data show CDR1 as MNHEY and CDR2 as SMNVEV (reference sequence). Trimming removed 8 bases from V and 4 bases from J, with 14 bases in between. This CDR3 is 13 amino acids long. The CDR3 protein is CASGLGRITEAFF. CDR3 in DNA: TGTGCCAGCGGATTGGGGCGGATCACTGAAGCTTTCTTT.

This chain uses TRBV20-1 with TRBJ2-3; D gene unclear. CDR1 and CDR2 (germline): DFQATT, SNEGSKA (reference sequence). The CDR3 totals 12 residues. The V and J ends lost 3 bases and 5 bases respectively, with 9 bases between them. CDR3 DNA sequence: TGCAGTGCTAGTTACCTTGGAGATACGCAGTATTTT. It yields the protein CSASYLGDTQYF.

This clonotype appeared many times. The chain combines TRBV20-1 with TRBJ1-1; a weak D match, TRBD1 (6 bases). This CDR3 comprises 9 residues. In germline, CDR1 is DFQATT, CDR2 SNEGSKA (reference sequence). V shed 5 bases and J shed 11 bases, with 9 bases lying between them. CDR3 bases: TGCAGTGCTGGGGGCGCCGCTTTCTTT. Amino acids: CSAGGAAFF.

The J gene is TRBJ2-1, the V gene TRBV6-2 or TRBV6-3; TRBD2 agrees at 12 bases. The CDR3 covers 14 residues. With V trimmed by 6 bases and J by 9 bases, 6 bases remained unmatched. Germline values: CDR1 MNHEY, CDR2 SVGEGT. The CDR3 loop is CASSHGLAGTEQFF. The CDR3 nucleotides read TGTGCCAGCAGCCACGGACTAGCGGGAACTGAGCAGTTCTTC.

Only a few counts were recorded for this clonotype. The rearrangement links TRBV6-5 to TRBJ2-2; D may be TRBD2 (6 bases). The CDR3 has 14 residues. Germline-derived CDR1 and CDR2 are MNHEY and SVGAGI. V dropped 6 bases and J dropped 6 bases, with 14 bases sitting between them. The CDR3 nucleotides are TGTGCCAGCAGGGGGAGGCCACTGTCCGGGGAGCTGTTTTTT. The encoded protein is CASRGRPLSGELFF.

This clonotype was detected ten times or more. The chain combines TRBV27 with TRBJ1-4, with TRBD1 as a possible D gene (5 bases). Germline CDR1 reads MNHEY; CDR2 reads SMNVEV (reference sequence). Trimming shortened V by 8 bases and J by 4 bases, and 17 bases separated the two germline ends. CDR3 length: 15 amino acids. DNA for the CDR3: TGTGCCAGCGGGCCGGCCGGGGGGGTTAATGAAAAACTGTTTTTT. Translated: CASGPAGGVNEKLFF.

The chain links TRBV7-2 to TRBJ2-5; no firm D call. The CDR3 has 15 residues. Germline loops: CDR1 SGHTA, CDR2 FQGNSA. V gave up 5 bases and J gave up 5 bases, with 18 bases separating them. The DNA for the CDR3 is TGTGCCAGCAGCCCCATTGTTCAGTTCCCCGAGACCCAGTACTTC. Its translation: CASSPIVQFPETQYF.

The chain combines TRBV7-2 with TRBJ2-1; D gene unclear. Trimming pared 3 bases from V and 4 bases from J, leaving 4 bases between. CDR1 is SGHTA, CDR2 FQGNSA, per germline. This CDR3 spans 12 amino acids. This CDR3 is CASSLNYNEQFF. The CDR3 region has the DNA TGTGCCAGCAGCTTGAATTACAATGAGCAGTTCTTC.

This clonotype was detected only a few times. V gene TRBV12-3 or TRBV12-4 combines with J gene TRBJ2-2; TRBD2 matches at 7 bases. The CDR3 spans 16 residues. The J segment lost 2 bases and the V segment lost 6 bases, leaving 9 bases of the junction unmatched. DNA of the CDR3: TGTGCCAGCAGCCCTGGGACTAACCCAAACACCGGGGAGCTGTTTTTT. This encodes CASSPGTNPNTGELFF.

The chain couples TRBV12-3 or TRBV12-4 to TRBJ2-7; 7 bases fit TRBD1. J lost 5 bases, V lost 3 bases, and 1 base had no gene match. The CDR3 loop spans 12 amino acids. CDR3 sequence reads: CASSFGQDEQYF. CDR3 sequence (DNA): TGTGCCAGCAGTTTCGGACAGGACGAGCAGTACTTC.

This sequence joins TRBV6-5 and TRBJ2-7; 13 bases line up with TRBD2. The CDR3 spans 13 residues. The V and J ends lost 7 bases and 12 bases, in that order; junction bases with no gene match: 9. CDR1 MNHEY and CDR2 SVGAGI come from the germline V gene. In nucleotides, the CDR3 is TGTGCCAGCACCCTCGGACTAGCGGGAGCCTTGTACTTC. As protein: CASTLGLAGALYF.

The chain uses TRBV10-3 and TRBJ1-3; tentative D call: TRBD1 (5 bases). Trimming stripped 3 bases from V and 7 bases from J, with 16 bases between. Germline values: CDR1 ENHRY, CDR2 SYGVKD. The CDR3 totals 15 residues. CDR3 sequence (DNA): TGTGCCATCAGTGAAACCGGGACTTTGCGGAACACCATATATTTT. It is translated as CAISETGTLRNTIYF.

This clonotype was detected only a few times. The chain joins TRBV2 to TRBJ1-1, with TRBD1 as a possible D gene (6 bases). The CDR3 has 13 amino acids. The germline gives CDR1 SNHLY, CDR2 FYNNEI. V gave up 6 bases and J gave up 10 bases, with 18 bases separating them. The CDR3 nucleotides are TGTGCCAGCAGAGGCACAGGGATGTGGGGAGCTTTCTTT. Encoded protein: CASRGTGMWGAFF.